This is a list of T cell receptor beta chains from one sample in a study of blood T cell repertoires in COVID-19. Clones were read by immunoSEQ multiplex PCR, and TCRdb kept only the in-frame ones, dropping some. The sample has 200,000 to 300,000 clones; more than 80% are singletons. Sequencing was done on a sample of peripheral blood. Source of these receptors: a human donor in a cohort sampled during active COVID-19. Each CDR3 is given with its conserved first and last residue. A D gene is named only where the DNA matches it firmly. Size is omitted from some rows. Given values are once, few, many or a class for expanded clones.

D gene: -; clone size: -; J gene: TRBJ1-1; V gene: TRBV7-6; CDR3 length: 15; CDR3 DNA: TGTGCCAGCAGCTTCGCACGGGGTTTGAACACTGAAGCTTTCTTT; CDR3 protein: CASSFARGLNTEAFF
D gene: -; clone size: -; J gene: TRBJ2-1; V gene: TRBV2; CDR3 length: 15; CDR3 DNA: TGTGCCAGCGCCGAACGGCACACGATGAGGAATGAGCAGTTCTTC; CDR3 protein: CASAERHTMRNEQFF
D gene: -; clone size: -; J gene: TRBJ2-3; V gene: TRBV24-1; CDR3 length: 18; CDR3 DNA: TGTGCCACCAGTGACCGGCTGGTTGGTAGCGGTGTCACAGATACGCAGTATTTT; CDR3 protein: CATSDRLVGSGVTDTQYF
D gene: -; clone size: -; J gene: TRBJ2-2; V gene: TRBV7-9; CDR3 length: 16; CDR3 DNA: TGTGCCAGCAGCTTAAAACAGCCTTCGAACACCGGGGAGCTGTTTTTT; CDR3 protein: CASSLKQPSNTGELFF
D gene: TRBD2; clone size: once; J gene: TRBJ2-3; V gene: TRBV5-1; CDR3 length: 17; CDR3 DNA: TGCGCCAGCAGCCCCTACCCGGAGCGGGGGGGCCCAGATACGCAGTATTTT; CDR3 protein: CASSPYPERGGPDTQYF
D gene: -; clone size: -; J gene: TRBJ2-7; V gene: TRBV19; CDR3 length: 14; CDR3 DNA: TGTGCCAGTAGTACAGGGGTCGATTTTTACGAGCAGTACTTC; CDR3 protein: CASSTGVDFYEQYF
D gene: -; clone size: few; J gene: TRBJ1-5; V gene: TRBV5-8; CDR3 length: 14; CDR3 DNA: TGTGCCAGCAGCTTTTCTTTCCCCGGGGGGCCCCAGCATTTT; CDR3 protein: CASSFSFPGGPQHF
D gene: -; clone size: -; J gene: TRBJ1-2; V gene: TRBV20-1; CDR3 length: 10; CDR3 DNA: TGCAGTGCTAGTCTAAGCGGCTACACCTTC; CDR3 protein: CSASLSGYTF
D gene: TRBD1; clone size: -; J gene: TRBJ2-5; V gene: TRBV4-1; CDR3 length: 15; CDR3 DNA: TGCGCCAGCAGCCCACAGGGGCTACACCTAGAGACCCAGTACTTC; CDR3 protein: CASSPQGLHLETQYF
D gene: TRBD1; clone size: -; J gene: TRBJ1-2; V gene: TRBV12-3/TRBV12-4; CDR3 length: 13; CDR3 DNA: TGTGCCAGCAACAAGGGACAGGGACGGGGCTACACCTTC; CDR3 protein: CASNKGQGRGYTF
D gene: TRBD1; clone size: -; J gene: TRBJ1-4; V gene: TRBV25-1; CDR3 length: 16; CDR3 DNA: TGTGCCAGCAGTAGCTGGGACAGATCAACTAATGAAAAACTGTTTTTT; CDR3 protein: CASSSWDRSTNEKLFF
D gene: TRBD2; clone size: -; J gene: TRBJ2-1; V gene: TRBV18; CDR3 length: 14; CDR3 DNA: TGTGCCAGCTCACCACGGACTAGCGAAAATGAGCAGTTCTTC; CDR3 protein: CASSPRTSENEQFF
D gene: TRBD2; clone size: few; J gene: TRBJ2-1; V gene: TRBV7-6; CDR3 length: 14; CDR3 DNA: TGTGCCAGCAGCTTCCGACTAGCTCCCGATGAGCAGTTCTTC; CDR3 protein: CASSFRLAPDEQFF
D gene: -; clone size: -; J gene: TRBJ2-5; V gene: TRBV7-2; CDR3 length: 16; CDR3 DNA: TGTGCCAGCAGCTTAATACGGCGGTACCCGGGAGAGACCCAGTACTTC; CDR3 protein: CASSLIRRYPGETQYF
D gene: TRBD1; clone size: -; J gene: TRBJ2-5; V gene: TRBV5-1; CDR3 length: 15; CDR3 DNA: TGCGCCAGCAGCTTGAGTGGGACAGGGGAAGAGACCCAGTACTTC; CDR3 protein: CASSLSGTGEETQYF
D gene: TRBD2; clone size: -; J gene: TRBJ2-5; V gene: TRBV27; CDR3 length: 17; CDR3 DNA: TGTGCCAGCAGCGACGCGGGACTAGCGGGATGGGGAGAGACCCAGTACTTC; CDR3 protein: CASSDAGLAGWGETQYF
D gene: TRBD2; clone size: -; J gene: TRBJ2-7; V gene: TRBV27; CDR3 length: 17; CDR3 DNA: TGTGCCAGCAGTTTAAAACTAGCGGGACGTAAACCCTACGAGCAGTACTTC; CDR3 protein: CASSLKLAGRKPYEQYF
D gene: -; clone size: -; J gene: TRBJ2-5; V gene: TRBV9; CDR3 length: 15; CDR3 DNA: TGTGCCAGCAGCGGACGGGCCTCACGGGGGGAGACCCAGTACTTC; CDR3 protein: CASSGRASRGETQYF
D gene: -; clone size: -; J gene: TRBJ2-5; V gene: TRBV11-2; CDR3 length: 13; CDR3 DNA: TGTGCCAGCAGCTTAGTATTTCGAGAGACCCAGTACTTC; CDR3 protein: CASSLVFRETQYF